The clone carrying this T cell receptor beta chain was counted only a few times. What it binds is not known. These data originate in a study of cytomegalovirus exposure and HLA in healthy donors. Study conclusions and caveats: It was reportedly the case that the classifier diagnosed cytomegalovirus status with high specificity and sensitivity.

CDR3 size: 20 residues. J was trimmed by 5 bases and V by 5 bases; bases with no gene match: 21. Germline V gene data show CDR1 as KGHSH and CDR2 as LQKENI. PCR involved 60 Vbeta and 13 Jbeta primers. Clones were sequenced by immunoSEQ multiplex PCR, and TCRdb holds only the in-frame ones, with some missing. This table has over 130,000 clones, approximately 67% appearing once. V is TRBV18 and J is TRBJ1-2; 12 bases map to TRBD1. The clonotype comes from a woman aged 60-75 years in good health and CMV-seronegative. Specimen: PBMCs. The CDR3 DNA reads TGTGCCAGCTCATCCGCTTTGCCGGGACAGGGGGCAATTATGCGATATGGCTACACCTTC. Its protein product is CASSSALPGQGAIMRYGYTF.